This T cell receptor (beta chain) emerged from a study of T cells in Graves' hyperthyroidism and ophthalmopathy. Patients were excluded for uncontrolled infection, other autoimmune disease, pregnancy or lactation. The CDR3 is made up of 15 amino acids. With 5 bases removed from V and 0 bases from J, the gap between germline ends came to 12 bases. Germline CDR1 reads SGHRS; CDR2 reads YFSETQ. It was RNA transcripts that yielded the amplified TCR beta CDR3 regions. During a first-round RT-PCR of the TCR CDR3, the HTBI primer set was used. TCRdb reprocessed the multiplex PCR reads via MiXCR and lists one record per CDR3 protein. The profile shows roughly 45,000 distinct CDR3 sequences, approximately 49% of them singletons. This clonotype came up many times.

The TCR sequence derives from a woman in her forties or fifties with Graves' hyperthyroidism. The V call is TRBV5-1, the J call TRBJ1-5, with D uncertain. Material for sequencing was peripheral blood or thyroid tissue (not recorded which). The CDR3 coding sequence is TGCGCCAGCAGAGAGGGAAGTGATAGCAATCAGCCCCAGCATTTT. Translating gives CASREGSDSNQPQHF.